The rows below give T cell receptor beta chains drawn from one sample of a study of blood T cell dynamics during melanoma immunotherapy. Clones were read by immunoSEQ multiplex PCR, and TCRdb kept only the in-frame ones, dropping some. The sample includes 8,000 to 13,000 clones, around 83% of them seen just once. Material: blood, obtained from a patient treated with checkpoint blockade. Receptors originate from a human donor with melanoma. CDR3s include the opening cysteine and the closing phenylalanine or tryptophan. Each record gives: clone size, D gene, V gene, J gene, CDR3 protein, CDR3 DNA. A D gene is named only where the DNA matches it firmly. Clone size, where shown, is once, few, many, or a class for clones that have expanded.

once	.	TRBV19	TRBJ2-5	CASRSGGAYQETQYF	TGTGCCAGTAGGAGTGGGGGCGCCTACCAAGAGACCCAGTACTTC
.	.	TRBV7-9	TRBJ2-7	CASSLIAPYEQYF	TGTGCCAGCAGCTTAATCGCTCCCTACGAGCAGTACTTC
.	.	TRBV4-1	TRBJ1-1	CASSPQGRDTEAFF	TGCGCCAGCAGCCCCCAGGGCCGGGACACTGAAGCTTTCTTT
.	.	TRBV7-8	TRBJ2-5	CASSLERIQYQETQYF	TGTGCCAGCAGCTTAGAACGTATCCAGTACCAAGAGACCCAGTACTTC
.	TRBD1	TRBV29-1	TRBJ1-1	CSVRTGLNTEAFF	TGCAGCGTCCGGACAGGGTTGAACACTGAAGCTTTCTTT
.	.	TRBV6-5	TRBJ2-1	CASRGDLDEQFF	TGTGCCAGCAGGGGGGACCTCGATGAGCAGTTCTTC
.	TRBD2	TRBV10-3	TRBJ2-2	CAISGPRTSGGLANTGELFF	TGTGCCATCAGCGGACCCCGGACTAGCGGGGGGCTAGCGAACACCGGGGAGCTGTTTTTT
once	TRBD1	TRBV2	TRBJ1-4	CASSPQGQVSEKLFF	TGTGCCAGCAGTCCCCAGGGACAGGTGTCGGAAAAACTGTTTTTT
.	TRBD2	TRBV5-5	TRBJ2-7	CASSSLAGEGYEQYF	TGTGCCAGCAGCTCCTTAGCGGGAGAAGGCTACGAGCAGTACTTC
.	TRBD1	TRBV19	TRBJ2-1	CASSTTGGASNEQFF	TGTGCCAGTAGTACCACAGGGGGCGCCAGCAATGAGCAGTTCTTC
.	.	TRBV6-5	TRBJ2-5	CASRVPGQETQYF	TGTGCCAGCAGGGTCCCGGGCCAAGAGACCCAGTACTTC
.	.	TRBV18	TRBJ1-4	CASSLAGVEEKLFF	TGTGCCAGCTCACTGGCAGGGGTTGAGGAAAAACTGTTTTTT
.	TRBD1	TRBV12-5	TRBJ1-5	CASGLEFPGTGGYSNQPQHF	TGTGCTAGTGGTTTGGAATTTCCCGGGACAGGGGGGTATAGCAATCAGCCCCAGCATTTT
once	TRBD1	TRBV6-1	TRBJ1-2	CASSRDSATNYGYTF	TGTGCCAGCTCCAGGGACAGCGCGACTAACTATGGCTACACCTTC